This T cell receptor beta chain was found in a study of T cells in narcolepsy. CDR3 length: 14 amino acids. V was pared by 2 bases and J by 5 bases, with 2 bases of the junction left unmatched. Germline V gene lookup returns CDR1 MNHEY and CDR2 SVGAGI. The repertoire was sequenced with immunoSEQ multiplex PCR; TCRdb's copy has only in-frame clones and lacks some. The repertoire consists of some 29,000 clones, with more than 75% occurring once and the leading ten covering roughly 1%. This clone was counted a few times. Antigen: not known. Study-wide findings and caveats: Same-patient CSF and blood CD4+ T cell clonotypes included HCRT-specific and TRIB2-specific autoreactive ones.

The material sequenced was memory (CD45RA-) CD4+ T cells from blood. This clonotype was sampled from a human donor in good health. This sequence joins TRBV6-5 and TRBJ1-5; the match to TRBD1 covers 8 bases. The CDR3 sequence: CASSYQDRDQPQHF. DNA for the CDR3: TGTGCCAGCAGTTACCAGGACAGGGATCAGCCCCAGCATTTT.